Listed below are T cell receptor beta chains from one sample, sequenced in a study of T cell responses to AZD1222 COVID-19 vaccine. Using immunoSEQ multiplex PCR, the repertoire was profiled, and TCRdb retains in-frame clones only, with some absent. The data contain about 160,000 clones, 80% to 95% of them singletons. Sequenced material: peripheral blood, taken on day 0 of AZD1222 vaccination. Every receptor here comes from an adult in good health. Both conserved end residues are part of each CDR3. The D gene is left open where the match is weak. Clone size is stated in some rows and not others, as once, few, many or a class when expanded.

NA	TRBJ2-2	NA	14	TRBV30	CAWSVGGNTGELFF	TGTGCCTGGAGTGTGGGGGGGAACACCGGGGAGCTGTTTTTT
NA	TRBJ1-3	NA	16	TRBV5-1	CASSLYSSSSGNTIYF	TGCGCCAGCAGCTTATACAGCTCGAGCTCTGGAAACACCATATATTTT
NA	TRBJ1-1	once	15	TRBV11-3	CASSLVGQANTEAFF	TGTGCCAGCAGCTTAGTTGGCCAGGCTAACACTGAAGCTTTCTTT
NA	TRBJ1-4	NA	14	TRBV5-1	CASSLGQADEKLFF	TGCGCCAGCAGCTTGGGACAGGCCGATGAAAAACTGTTTTTT
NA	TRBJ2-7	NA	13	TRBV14	CASSAGSLFEQYF	TGTGCCAGCTCGGCCGGGAGTCTTTTCGAGCAGTACTTC
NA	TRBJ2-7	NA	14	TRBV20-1	CSAGGQVRNYEQYF	TGCAGTGCTGGTGGACAAGTCCGAAACTACGAGCAGTACTTC
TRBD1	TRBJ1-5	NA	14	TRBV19	CASSIDRGSQPQHF	TGTGCCAGTAGTATCGACAGGGGAAGTCAGCCCCAGCATTTT
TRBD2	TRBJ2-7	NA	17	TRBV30	CAWSPQGAGGHIRGQYF	TGTGCCTGGAGCCCCCAGGGAGCGGGAGGACATATACGAGGGCAGTACTTC
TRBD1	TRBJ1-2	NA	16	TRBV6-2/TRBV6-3	CASSYPGQGRLSGYTF	TGTGCCAGCAGTTACCCCGGACAGGGACGGCTCAGTGGCTACACCTTC
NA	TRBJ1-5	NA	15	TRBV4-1	CASSQETPTRQPQHF	TGCGCCAGCAGCCAAGAGACTCCCACTCGGCAGCCCCAGCATTTT
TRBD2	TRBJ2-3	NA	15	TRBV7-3	CASSLNSGSTDTQYF	TGTGCCAGCAGCTTAAATAGCGGGAGCACAGATACGCAGTATTTT
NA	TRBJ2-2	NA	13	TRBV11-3	CASSQGLNGELFF	TGTGCCAGCAGCCAAGGGTTGAACGGGGAGCTGTTTTTT
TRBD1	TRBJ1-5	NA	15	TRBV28	CASRLNRGQNQPQHF	TGTGCCAGCAGACTAAATCGGGGACAGAATCAGCCCCAGCATTTT
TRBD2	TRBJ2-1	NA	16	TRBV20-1	CSASKWTSGAYNEQFF	TGCAGTGCTAGTAAGTGGACTAGCGGGGCTTACAATGAGCAGTTCTTC
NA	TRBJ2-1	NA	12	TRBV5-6	CASSFWAGEQFF	TGTGCCAGCAGCTTTTGGGCGGGTGAGCAGTTCTTC
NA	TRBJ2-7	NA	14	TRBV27	CASSLWVSSYEQYF	TGTGCCAGCAGTTTATGGGTGAGCTCCTACGAGCAGTACTTC
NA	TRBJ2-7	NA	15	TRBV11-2	CASSPGWGAEYEQYF	TGTGCCAGCAGCCCCGGGTGGGGGGCTGAATACGAGCAGTACTTC
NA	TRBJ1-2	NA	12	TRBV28	CASSTGLYGYTF	TGTGCCAGCTCGACAGGCCTCTATGGCTACACCTTC
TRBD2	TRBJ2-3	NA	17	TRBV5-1	CASSPWTSGRGTDTQYF	TGCGCCAGCAGCCCCTGGACTAGCGGGAGAGGCACAGATACGCAGTATTTT
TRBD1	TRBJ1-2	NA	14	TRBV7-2	CASSPRQGDYGYTF	TGTGCCAGCAGCCCTCGACAGGGGGACTATGGCTACACCTTC
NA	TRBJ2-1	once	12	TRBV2	CASSESGLEQFF	TGTGCCAGCAGTGAATCCGGACTAGAGCAGTTCTTC
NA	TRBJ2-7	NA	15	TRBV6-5	CASSRAQSEVYEQYF	TGTGCCAGCAGTAGGGCGCAGAGCGAGGTCTACGAGCAGTACTTC
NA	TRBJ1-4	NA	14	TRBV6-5	CASSYYPGSEKLFF	TGTGCCAGCAGTTACTATCCAGGGTCTGAAAAACTGTTTTTT
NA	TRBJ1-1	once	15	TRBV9	CASSVTGTLNTEAFF	TGTGCCAGCAGCGTGACCGGGACCCTGAACACTGAAGCTTTCTTT
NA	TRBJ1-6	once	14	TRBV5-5	CASSLQGSGSPLHF	TGTGCCAGCAGCTTGCAGGGAAGTGGCTCACCCCTCCACTTT
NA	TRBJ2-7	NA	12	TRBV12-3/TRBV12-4	CASSSISYEQYF	TGTGCCAGCAGTTCGATATCCTACGAGCAGTACTTC
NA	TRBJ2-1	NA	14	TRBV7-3	CASSLRRVGDEQFF	TGTGCCAGCAGCTTAAGGAGGGTTGGAGATGAGCAGTTCTTC
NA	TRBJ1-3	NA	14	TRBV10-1	CASSDHRAGNTIYF	TGCGCCAGCAGTGATCACAGGGCTGGAAACACCATATATTTT
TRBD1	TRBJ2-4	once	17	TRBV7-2	CASSTHRADRDKNIQYF	TGTGCCAGCAGCACCCACCGGGCGGACAGGGACAAAAACATTCAGTACTTC
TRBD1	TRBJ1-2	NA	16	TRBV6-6	CASSKPGQGLLGGYTF	TGTGCCAGCAGTAAACCGGGACAGGGCCTCTTAGGTGGCTACACCTTC
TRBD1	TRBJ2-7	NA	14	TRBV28	CASHLRDRAYEQYF	TGTGCCAGCCATCTCCGGGACAGGGCCTACGAGCAGTACTTC
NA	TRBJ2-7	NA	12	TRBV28	CASLSGRSEQYF	TGTGCCAGCCTTTCTGGTAGGAGCGAGCAGTACTTC
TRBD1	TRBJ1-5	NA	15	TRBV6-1	CASSEAQGSGQPQHF	TGTGCCAGCAGTGAAGCACAGGGGTCGGGACAGCCCCAGCATTTT
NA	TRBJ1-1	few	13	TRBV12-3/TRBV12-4	CASSRGGGTEAFF	TGTGCCAGTAGCAGGGGCGGAGGGACTGAAGCTTTCTTT
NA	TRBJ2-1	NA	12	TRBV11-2	CASSLPLGEQFF	TGTGCCAGCAGCCTCCCTTTGGGTGAGCAGTTCTTC
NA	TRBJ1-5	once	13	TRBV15	CATSKGQSQPQHF	TGTGCCACCAGCAAAGGACAGTCTCAGCCCCAGCATTTT
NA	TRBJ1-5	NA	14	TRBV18	CASSQGDRNQPQHF	TGTGCCAGCTCACAAGGGGATCGCAATCAGCCCCAGCATTTT
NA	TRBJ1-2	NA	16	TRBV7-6	CASSLGPGTAVRGYTF	TGTGCCAGCAGCTTAGGGCCCGGGACGGCTGTTCGGGGCTACACCTTC
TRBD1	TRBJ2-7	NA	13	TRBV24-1	CATSDKRDRGEYF	TGTGCCACCAGTGACAAACGGGACAGGGGAGAGTACTTC
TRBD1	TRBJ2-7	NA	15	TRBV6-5	CASSYTGTGSVEQYF	TGTGCCAGCAGTTACACCGGGACAGGGTCGGTCGAGCAGTACTTC
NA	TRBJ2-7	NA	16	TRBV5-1	CASSLNTGIIPYEQYF	TGCGCCAGCAGCTTGAATACAGGGATAATTCCCTACGAGCAGTACTTC
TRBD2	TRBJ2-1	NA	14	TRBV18	CASSLSAGTNEQFF	TGTGCCAGCTCACTATCAGCGGGAACCAATGAGCAGTTCTTC
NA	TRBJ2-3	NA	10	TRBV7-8	CASSLDTQYF	TGTGCCAGCAGCCTCGATACGCAGTATTTT